This T cell receptor (beta chain) was found in a study of breast tumors, draining lymph nodes, adjacent tissues (dated by TCRdb to the mid-2010s). In the study overall: In breast cancer patients, the study compared the TCR beta repertoires of tumor, adjacent nontumor tissue and axillary lymph nodes. The study was designed to assess the relationships and possible T-cell exchange between tumor, surrounding tissue and draining lymph node repertoires in human breast cancer.

Notes on this clonotype: The antigen it recognizes is unknown. Base qualities are not at hand, and no much larger clone is one base apart.

CDR1 SGHVS and CDR2 FQNEAQ are derived from the germline V gene. The CDR3 runs 14 amino acids, cysteine and phenylalanine included. The read is trimmed to its CDR3 DNA, 42 bases read in frame from base 1. V lost 2 bases and J lost 11 bases; the stretch between them is 18 bases long. Results the study describes overall, beyond this receptor: The data were considered consistent with the idea that most tumor T cells come from the lymph node and then expand in tumor tissue. The similarity between tumor and nontumor tissue repertoires was significantly greater in luminal-like breast cancer than in basal-like breast cancer. Tumors showed preferential V and J gene usage, and their T-cell repertoire diversity fell below that of lymph nodes yet above that of nontumor tissue. The conclusion that tumor T cells originate in lymph nodes was framed as consistent with a hypothesis rather than directly demonstrated.

The axillary draining lymph nodes of breast cancer patients were the source of the lymph node samples. The sequencer was an Illumina HiSeq 2000. Multiplex PCR amplification was used to build the TCR beta chain libraries. The amplified TCR beta chain products were analyzed by high-throughput sequencing. In-frame beta chains were kept once TCRdb had trimmed the public reads at Q25 with fastp and called clones with MiXCR. For every CDR3 protein sequence, its rows merge into one entry that carries the most common genes and DNA. This sample comprises around 150,000 distinct CDR3 sequences, approximately 32% of them detected only once. The top ten clonotypes cover approximately 2.2% of the sample.

The sequenced sample consisted of axillary lymph node tissue. The rearrangement joined TRBV7-8 to TRBJ1-1; the D gene identity is not certain. The clonotype was recovered from a female donor with breast cancer. Some clones in this sample may be carry-over from other donors' samples. The DNA sequence is given as TGTGCCAGCAGCTTATCTTGGGAGGGATCAAGGGCTTTCTTT. Translated, it reads CASSLSWEGSRAFF.